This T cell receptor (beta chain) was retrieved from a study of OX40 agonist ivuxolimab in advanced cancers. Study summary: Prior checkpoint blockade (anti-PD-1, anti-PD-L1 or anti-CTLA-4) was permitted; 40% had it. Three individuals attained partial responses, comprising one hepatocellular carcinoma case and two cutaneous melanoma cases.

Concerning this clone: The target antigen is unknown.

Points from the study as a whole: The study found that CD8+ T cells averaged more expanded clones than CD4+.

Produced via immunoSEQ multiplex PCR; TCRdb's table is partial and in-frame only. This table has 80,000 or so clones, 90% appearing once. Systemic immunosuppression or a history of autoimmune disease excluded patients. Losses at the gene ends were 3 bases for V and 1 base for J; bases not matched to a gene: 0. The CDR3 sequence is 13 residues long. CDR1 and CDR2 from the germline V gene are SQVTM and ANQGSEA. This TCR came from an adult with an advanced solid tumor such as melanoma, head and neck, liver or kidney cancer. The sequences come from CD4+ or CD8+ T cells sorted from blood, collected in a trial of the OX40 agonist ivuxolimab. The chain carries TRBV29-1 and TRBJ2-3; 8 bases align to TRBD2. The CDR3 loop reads CSVDSGGTDTQYF. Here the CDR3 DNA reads TGCAGCGTTGATAGCGGGGGCACAGATACGCAGTATTTT.